A selection of T cell receptor beta chains follows, all from one sample in a study of human T cells and chemical hapten exposure. Each CDR3 protein gets one entry after TCRdb re-called the RACE reads with MiXCR. The data contain about 98,000 distinct CDR3 sequences, more than 10% of them singletons. The source material was whole blood, sampled in connection with sensitization to the hapten diphenylcyclopropenone (DPC). These receptors originate from a woman aged 60-75 years with alopecia areata. Some clones in this sample may be carry-over from other donors' samples. Each CDR3 is given with its conserved first and last residue. Each record gives: D gene, V gene, J gene, CDR3 protein. The D gene is left open where the match is weak.

TRBD1	TRBV5-5	TRBJ1-2	CASRKQGSMYGYTF
.	TRBV6-5	TRBJ1-1	CASSYGRALNTEAFF
.	TRBV6-2/TRBV6-3	TRBJ2-1	CASSYGGAGHNEQFF
.	TRBV20-1	TRBJ2-7	CSARDRMGSSYEQYF
.	TRBV5-4	TRBJ2-2	CASSLGHPGTGELFF
.	TRBV2	TRBJ2-2	CASRFPGELFF
TRBD1	TRBV24-1	TRBJ2-2	CATSGQGAPGELFF
TRBD1	TRBV5-1	TRBJ2-7	CASSRDRVSNEQYF
.	TRBV9	TRBJ2-1	CASSAHTRQQPEQFF
TRBD1	TRBV18	TRBJ1-4	CASSRAGTDNEKLFF
TRBD2	TRBV7-9	TRBJ2-6	CASSLALTSGDASGANVLTF
.	TRBV20-1	.	CSARETIAGGIYF
.	TRBV7-2	TRBJ2-5	CASSLRLVATQYF
.	TRBV19	TRBJ1-5	CASSIGTQSNQPQHF
.	TRBV18	TRBJ1-5	CASSPKGHLPGPQHF
.	TRBV5-1	TRBJ1-2	CASSLVTGPGVYTF
.	TRBV12-5	TRBJ2-2	CASGLVQGNTGELFF
TRBD2	TRBV12-3/TRBV12-4	TRBJ2-7	CASSFHFWSGVRYEQYF
.	TRBV12-3/TRBV12-4	TRBJ2-4	CASRQRGAFIAKNIQYF
.	TRBV29-1	TRBJ1-1	CSAVINTEAFF
.	TRBV6-6	TRBJ1-2	CASSATARYGYTF
.	TRBV5-1	TRBJ2-4	CASSLEAQINIQYF
.	TRBV7-9	TRBJ2-1	CASSSGERKFF
.	TRBV6-5	TRBJ2-7	CASKTGLTTYEQYF
TRBD1	TRBV2	TRBJ1-5	CASSEGQSSNQPQHF
TRBD1	TRBV28	TRBJ1-6	CASSSTRQGRSPLHF
TRBD1	TRBV4-2	TRBJ2-7	CASSPPDRIYEQYF
TRBD1	TRBV10-3	TRBJ2-3	CAISSGTGVVDTQYF
.	TRBV7-2	TRBJ2-4	CASSLGLQNDHQYF
TRBD2	TRBV4-1	TRBJ2-2	CASSLGLALIGNTGELFF
.	TRBV6-2/TRBV6-3	TRBJ2-1	CANSWASSYNEQFF
.	TRBV5-4	TRBJ2-5	CASSLAAQETQYF
.	TRBV5-1	TRBJ2-4	CASSLDNQVQYF
.	TRBV12-3/TRBV12-4	TRBJ1-1	CASSFKWGGTEAFF
.	TRBV5-1	TRBJ2-5	CASSLTSQQETQYF
.	TRBV15	TRBJ1-5	CATSGTVNQPQHF
.	TRBV10-1	TRBJ2-2	CASSESARELFF
TRBD2	TRBV7-9	TRBJ2-1	CASSLVGTSGNEQFF
.	TRBV20-1	TRBJ2-1	CSARDEGESGNEQFF
TRBD1	TRBV5-1	TRBJ1-2	CASSLGQGSDGYTF
.	TRBV12-3/TRBV12-4	TRBJ1-2	CASSLAYSGLGYTF
.	TRBV7-2	TRBJ1-1	CASSPVGRKNTEAFF
.	TRBV11-2	TRBJ1-1	CASSSLGTPGTEAFF
.	TRBV12-3/TRBV12-4	TRBJ1-5	CASSPTGYQPQHF
.	TRBV9	TRBJ1-6	CASSTYNSPLHF
.	TRBV12-3/TRBV12-4	TRBJ1-5	CASSKMGGAGGNQPQHF
.	TRBV20-1	TRBJ2-7	CSARTPLGAYFYEQYF
TRBD1	TRBV19	TRBJ1-4	CASTWGTGLQNEKLFF
.	TRBV12-3/TRBV12-4	TRBJ2-6	CASGRGAGANVLTF
.	TRBV10-1	TRBJ1-5	CASSEEGGPQHF
.	TRBV30	TRBJ2-1	CAWSDINEQFF